The rows below give T cell receptor beta chains drawn from one sample of a study of T cell responses to AZD1222 COVID-19 vaccine. Sequenced by immunoSEQ multiplex PCR; TCRdb stores in-frame clones only, minus some. The table lists about 120,000 clones, about 91% of them singletons. The sample in question was peripheral blood, obtained 28 days after the second AZD1222 dose. The source of these receptors is an adult who received the AZD1222 COVID-19 vaccine. The conserved cysteine and the conserved F or W are not part of the CDR3 here.

v_gene	j_gene	CDR3aa
TRBV3-1/TRBV3-2	TRBJ1-2	ASSPTVYYGYT
TRBV28	TRBJ2-3	AHRAGSNTDTQY
TRBV2	TRBJ2-5	ASRGGIPEATQY
TRBV30	TRBJ1-3	AWGRGNSGNTIY
TRBV24-1	TRBJ2-5	ATSDQASGSRETQY
TRBV12-3/TRBV12-4	TRBJ2-1	ASSLSQENEQF
TRBV18	TRBJ2-3	ASSPPRTNTDTQY
TRBV21-1	TRBJ1-6	ASSKFPGGRHSPLH
TRBV29-1	TRBJ1-1	SVEAGGKLGEAF
TRBV9	TRBJ2-1	ASSGRYLDVDYNEQF
TRBV6-6	TRBJ2-3	ASSYRGSTDTQY
TRBV30	TRBJ1-5	AWGHYSNQPQH
TRBV24-1	TRBJ2-7	ATSGGSYEQY
TRBV28	TRBJ2-1	ASSSLTSGAYNEQF
TRBV6-2/TRBV6-3	TRBJ1-2	ASSQQANYGYT
TRBV27	TRBJ1-2	ASSYGRGYGYT
TRBV7-9	TRBJ1-3	ASSLGAGRPGNTIY
TRBV6-5	TRBJ1-1	ASSHSSTPGGTEAF
TRBV7-9	TRBJ1-4	ASSLTAGTNEKLF
TRBV27	TRBJ1-2	ASSPRTGYSGGYT
TRBV28	TRBJ1-2	ASSSPRGRNPPDYGYT
TRBV6-5	TRBJ1-6	ASSRGTVHSPLH
TRBV18	TRBJ2-7	ASSPRVSEGEQY
TRBV6-1	TRBJ1-2	ASSERADLGYT
TRBV30	TRBJ1-2	AWSAGQGKYYGYT
TRBV3-1/TRBV3-2	TRBJ2-1	ASSLVAGGEQF
TRBV3-1/TRBV3-2	TRBJ2-7	ASSQPSTRTSGRYEQY
TRBV4-2	TRBJ1-6	ASSQDLWTNNSPLH
TRBV19	TRBJ1-5	ASAQQANQPQH
TRBV10-2	TRBJ1-2	ASSESRDSRTNYGYT
TRBV7-9	TRBJ2-2	ASPGAAGELF
TRBV4-2	TRBJ1-1	ASSQGQATNTEAF
TRBV7-8	TRBJ2-7	ASSHGLASEQY
TRBV7-9	TRBJ1-1	ASSSRTGEAEAF
TRBV7-2	TRBJ2-1	ASRPPQRVNEQF
TRBV27	TRBJ2-7	ASSLTLRDPEGEQY
TRBV6-2/TRBV6-3	TRBJ2-1	ASSQGAYNEQF
TRBV7-2	TRBJ1-6	ASSPRMLGPLH
TRBV28	TRBJ2-1	ASSIFPGLDAEGSYNEQF
TRBV18	TRBJ1-2	ASSHNNEGTGVYGYT
TRBV28	TRBJ1-2	ASRPWTGGRDGYT
TRBV6-5	TRBJ1-5	ASSWVYQPQH
TRBV6-1	TRBJ2-1	ASSEERFQGGNEQF
TRBV7-3	TRBJ1-1	ASSLAGDTEAF
TRBV5-4	TRBJ1-4	ASSLTGQINEKLF
TRBV2	TRBJ1-5	ASRGIQGSNQPQH
TRBV6-1	TRBJ1-1	ASSDGSHR
TRBV20-1	TRBJ2-7	SAMFGYEQY
TRBV19	TRBJ2-1	ASSRLAGRRSYNEQF
TRBV7-9	TRBJ2-1	ASSSGARRVYNEQF
TRBV9	TRBJ2-1	ASSVAAPPTSGSEYEQF
TRBV2	TRBJ2-4	ASSGELAKNIQY